The present T cell receptor (beta chain) was sequenced within a study of shared clonotypes between healthy human individuals. The overall study: Three CD4 naive, three CD4 memory, two CD8 naive and one CD8 memory plate were used per donor.

The data were produced by immunoSEQ multiplex PCR, yet TCRdb's version contains in-frame clones alone and is incomplete. This sample has about 2.3 million clones; more than 80% occur once, and the top ten carry under 0.45%. General study findings and limits: The study generally estimated greater richness for naive than memory subsets.

As to this clone: The antigen remains undetermined. This same CDR3 is encoded by further DNA sequences in the sample.

Naive CD45RA+ and memory CD45RA-negative subsets were split from CD4+ cells. Per the germline V gene, CDR1 is SGHNT and CDR2 is YENEEA. CDR3 size: 11 residues. The V end was cut by 4 bases, the J end by 3 bases, with 2 bases between. The rearrangement uses TRBV11-3 and TRBJ2-3; D is unresolved. The sample comprised naive CD4+ T cells from PBMCs. Stated subset: CD45RA+ positively selected. The TCR comes from a man aged 18 to 30 in good health. Some clones in this sample may be carry-over from other donors' samples. The CDR3 is CASSSTDTQYF. CDR3 nucleotide sequence: TGTGCCAGCAGCTCAACAGATACGCAGTATTTT.